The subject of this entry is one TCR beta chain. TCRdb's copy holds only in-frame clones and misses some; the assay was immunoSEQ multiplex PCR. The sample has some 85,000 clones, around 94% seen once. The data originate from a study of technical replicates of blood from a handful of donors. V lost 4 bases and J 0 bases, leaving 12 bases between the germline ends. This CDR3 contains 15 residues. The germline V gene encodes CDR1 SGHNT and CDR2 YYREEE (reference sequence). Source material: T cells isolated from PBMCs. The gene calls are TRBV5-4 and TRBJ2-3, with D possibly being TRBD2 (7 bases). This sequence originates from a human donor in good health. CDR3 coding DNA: TGTGCCAGCAGCCCTGGGGGGGCTAGCACAGATACGCAGTATTTT. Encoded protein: CASSPGGASTDTQYF.